These T cell receptor beta chains were read from a single sample in a study of T cell responses to AZD1222 COVID-19 vaccine. Sequenced by immunoSEQ multiplex PCR; TCRdb stores in-frame clones only, minus some. The profile covers about 150,000 clones, with more than 85% appearing a single time and under 1.5% taken by the ten largest. The material was peripheral blood, obtained on day 0 of AZD1222 vaccination. Source of these receptors: an adult in good health. Both conserved end residues are part of each CDR3. Fields, in order: J gene, V gene, D gene, CDR3 DNA, CDR3 protein. The D gene is left open where the match is weak.

J: TRBJ1-1; V: TRBV13; D: .; DNA: TGTGCCAGCAGCTTAATGGGGGCGCGGGGCGAAGCTTTCTTT; CDR3: CASSLMGARGEAFF
J: TRBJ1-6; V: TRBV6-2/TRBV6-3; D: .; DNA: TGTGCCAGCAGTTACGGGGGCTTCTCCTATAATTCACCCCTCCACTTT; CDR3: CASSYGGFSYNSPLHF
J: TRBJ1-3; V: TRBV6-5; D: .; DNA: TGTGCCAGCAGGTCTACAGGGTTCTCTGGAAACACCATATATTTT; CDR3: CASRSTGFSGNTIYF
J: TRBJ1-2; V: TRBV28; D: .; DNA: TGTGCCATACCTGGGGGACCGGGGAAGAGGATGGGGTATGGCTACACCTTC; CDR3: CAIPGGPGKRMGYGYTF
J: TRBJ2-1; V: TRBV10-1; D: .; DNA: TGCGCCAGCGGAGATGAGGTTCATGAGCAGTTCTTC; CDR3: CASGDEVHEQFF
J: TRBJ1-1; V: TRBV6-2/TRBV6-3; D: .; DNA: TGTGCCAGCAGTTACTACTTTGGGGACACTGAAGCTTTCTTT; CDR3: CASSYYFGDTEAFF
J: TRBJ1-4; V: TRBV2; D: .; DNA: TGTGCCAGCAGTGAGGGACGCGATGAAAAACTGTTTTTT; CDR3: CASSEGRDEKLFF
J: TRBJ2-7; V: TRBV2; D: .; DNA: TGTGCCAGCAGGACCGCCTACGAGCAGTACTTC; CDR3: CASRTAYEQYF
J: TRBJ1-2; V: TRBV5-7; D: .; DNA: TGTGCCAGCAGCTTGGGGGGACACTTC; CDR3: CASSLGGHF
J: TRBJ2-1; V: TRBV7-2; D: .; DNA: TGTGCCAGCAGCCATGCGTGGGCCACCAATGAGCAGTTCTTC; CDR3: CASSHAWATNEQFF
J: TRBJ1-1; V: TRBV15; D: .; DNA: TGTGCCACCAGCAGAGATCGGGGAATGAACACTGAAGCTTTCTTT; CDR3: CATSRDRGMNTEAFF
J: TRBJ1-2; V: TRBV15; D: .; DNA: TGTGCCACCAGCAGGGGAGCAGGGGCACACTATGGCTACACCTTC; CDR3: CATSRGAGAHYGYTF